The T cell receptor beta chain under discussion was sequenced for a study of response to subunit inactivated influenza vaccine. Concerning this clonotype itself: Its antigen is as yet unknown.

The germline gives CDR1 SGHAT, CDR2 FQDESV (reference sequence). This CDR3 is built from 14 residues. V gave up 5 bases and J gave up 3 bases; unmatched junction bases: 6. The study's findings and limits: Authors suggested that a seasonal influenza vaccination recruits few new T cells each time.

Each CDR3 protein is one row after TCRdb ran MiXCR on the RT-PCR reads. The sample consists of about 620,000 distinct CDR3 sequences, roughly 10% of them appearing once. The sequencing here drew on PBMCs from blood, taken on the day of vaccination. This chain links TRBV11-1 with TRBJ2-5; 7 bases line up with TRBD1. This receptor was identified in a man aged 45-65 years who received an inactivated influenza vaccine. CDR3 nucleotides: TGTGCCAGCAGCCCGTCCGGGACAGAAGAGACCCAGTACTTC. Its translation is CASSPSGTEETQYF.